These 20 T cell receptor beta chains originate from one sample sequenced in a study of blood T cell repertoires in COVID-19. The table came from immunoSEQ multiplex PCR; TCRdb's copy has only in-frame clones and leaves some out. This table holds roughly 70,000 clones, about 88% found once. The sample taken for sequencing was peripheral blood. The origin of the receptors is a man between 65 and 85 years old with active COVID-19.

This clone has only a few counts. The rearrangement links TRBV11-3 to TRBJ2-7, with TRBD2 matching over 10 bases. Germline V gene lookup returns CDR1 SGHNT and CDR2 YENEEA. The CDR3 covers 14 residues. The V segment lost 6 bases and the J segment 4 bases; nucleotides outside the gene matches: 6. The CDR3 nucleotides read TGTGCCAGCAGAAAGCGGGAGGGGGGATACGAGCAGTACTTC. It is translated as CASRKREGGYEQYF.

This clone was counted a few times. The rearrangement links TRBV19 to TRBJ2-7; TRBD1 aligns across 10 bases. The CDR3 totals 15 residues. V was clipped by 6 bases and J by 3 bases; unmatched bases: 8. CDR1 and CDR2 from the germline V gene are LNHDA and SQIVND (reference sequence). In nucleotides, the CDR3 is TGTGCCAGTAGCCCCGGGACAGGGGCTTTCTACGAGCAGTACTTC. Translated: CASSPGTGAFYEQYF. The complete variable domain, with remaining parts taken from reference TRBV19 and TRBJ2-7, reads DGGITQSPKYLFRKEGQNVTLSCEQNLNHDAMYWYRQDPGQGLRLIYYSQIVNDFQKGDIAEGYSVSREKKESFPLTVTSAQKNPTAFYLCASSPGTGAFYEQYFGPGTRLTVT.

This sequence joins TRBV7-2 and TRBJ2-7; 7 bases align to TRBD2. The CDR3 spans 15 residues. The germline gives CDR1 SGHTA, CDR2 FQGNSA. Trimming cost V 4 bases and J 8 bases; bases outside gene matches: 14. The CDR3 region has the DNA TGTGCCAGCAGCTCTCAGAGCGGGGTGGGGCGTCAGCAGTACTTC. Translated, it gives CASSSQSGVGRQQYF.

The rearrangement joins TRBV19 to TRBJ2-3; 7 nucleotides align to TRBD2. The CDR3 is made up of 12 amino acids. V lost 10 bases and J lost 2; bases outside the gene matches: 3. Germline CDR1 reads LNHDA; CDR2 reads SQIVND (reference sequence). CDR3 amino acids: CATRLATDTQYF. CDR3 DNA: TGTGCCACTAGACTAGCCACAGATACGCAGTATTTT.

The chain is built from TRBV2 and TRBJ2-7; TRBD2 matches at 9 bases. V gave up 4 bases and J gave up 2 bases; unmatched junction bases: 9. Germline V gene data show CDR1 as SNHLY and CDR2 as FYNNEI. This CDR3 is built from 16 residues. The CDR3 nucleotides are TGTGCCAGCAGTGCAAGACCGGGACTAGCTACCTACGAGCAGTACTTC. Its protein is CASSARPGLATYEQYF.

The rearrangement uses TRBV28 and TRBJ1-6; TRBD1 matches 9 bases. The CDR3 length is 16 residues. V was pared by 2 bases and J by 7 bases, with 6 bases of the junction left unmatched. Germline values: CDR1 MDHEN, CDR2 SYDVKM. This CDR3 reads CASSLSSTGGNSPLHF. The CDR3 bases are TGTGCCAGCAGTTTAAGCTCGACAGGGGGGAATTCACCCCTCCACTTT. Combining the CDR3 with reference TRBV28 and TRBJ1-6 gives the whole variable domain DVKVTQSSRYLVKRTGEKVFLECVQDMDHENMFWYRQDPGLGLRLIYFSYDVKMKEKGDIPEGYSVSREKKERFSLILESASTNQTSMYLCASSLSSTGGNSPLHFGNGTRLTVT.

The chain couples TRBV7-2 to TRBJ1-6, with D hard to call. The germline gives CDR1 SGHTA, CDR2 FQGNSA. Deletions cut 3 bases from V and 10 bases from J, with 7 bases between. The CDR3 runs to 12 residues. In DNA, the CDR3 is TGTGCCAGCAGCTTGACGGGGTCACCCCTCCACTTT. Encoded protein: CASSLTGSPLHF.

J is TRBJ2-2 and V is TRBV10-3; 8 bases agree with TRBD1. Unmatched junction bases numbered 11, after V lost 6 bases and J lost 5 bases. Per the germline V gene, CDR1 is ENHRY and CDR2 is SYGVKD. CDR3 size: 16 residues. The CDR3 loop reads CAISGQGPAGTGELFF. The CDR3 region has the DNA TGTGCCATCAGCGGACAGGGCCCGGCAGGGACCGGGGAGCTGTTTTTT.

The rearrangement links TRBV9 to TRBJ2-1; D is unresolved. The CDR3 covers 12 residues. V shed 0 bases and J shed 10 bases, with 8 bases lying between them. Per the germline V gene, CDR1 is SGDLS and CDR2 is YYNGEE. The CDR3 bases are TGTGCCAGCAGCGTAGTGGGCGCCGAGCAGTTCTTC. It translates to CASSVVGAEQFF.

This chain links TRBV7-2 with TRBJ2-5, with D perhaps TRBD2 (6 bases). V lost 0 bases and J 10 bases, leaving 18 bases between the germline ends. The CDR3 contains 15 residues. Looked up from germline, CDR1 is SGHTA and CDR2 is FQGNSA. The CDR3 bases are TGTGCCAGCAGCTTAGCCTCTAGCGCCCGAAGTGGCCAGTACTTC. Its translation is CASSLASSARSGQYF.

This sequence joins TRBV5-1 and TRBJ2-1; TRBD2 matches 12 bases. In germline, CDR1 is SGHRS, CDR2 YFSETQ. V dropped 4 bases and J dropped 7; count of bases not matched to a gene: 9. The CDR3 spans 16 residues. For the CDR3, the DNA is TGCGCCAGCAGCATAAGAACTAGCGGGGGGCGGAATGAGCAGTTCTTC. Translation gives CASSIRTSGGRNEQFF.

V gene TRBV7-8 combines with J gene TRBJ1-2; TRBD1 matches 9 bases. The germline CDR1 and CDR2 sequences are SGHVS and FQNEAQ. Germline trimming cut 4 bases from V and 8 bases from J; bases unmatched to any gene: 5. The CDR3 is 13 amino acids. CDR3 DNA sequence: TGTGCCAGCAGCTACAGACAGGGGGGAGGCTACACCTTC. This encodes CASSYRQGGGYTF. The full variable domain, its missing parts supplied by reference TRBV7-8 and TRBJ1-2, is GAGVSQSPRYKVAKRGQDVALRCDPISGHVSLFWYQQALGQGPEFLTYFQNEAQLDKSGLPSDRFFAERPEGSVSTLKIQRTQQEDSAVYLCASSYRQGGGYTFGSGTRLTVV.

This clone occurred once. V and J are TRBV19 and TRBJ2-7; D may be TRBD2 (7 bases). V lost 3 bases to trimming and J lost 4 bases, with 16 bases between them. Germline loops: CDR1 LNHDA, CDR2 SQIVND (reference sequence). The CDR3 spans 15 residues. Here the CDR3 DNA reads TGTGCCAGTAGTATGGGGGCTAGCGGTCGGTACGAGCAGTACTTC. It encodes CASSMGASGRYEQYF.

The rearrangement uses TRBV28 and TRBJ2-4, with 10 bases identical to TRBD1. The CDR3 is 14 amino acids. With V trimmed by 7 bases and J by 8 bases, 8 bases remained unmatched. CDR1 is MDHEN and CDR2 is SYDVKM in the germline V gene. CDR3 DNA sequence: TGTGCCAGCACCCTGACAGGGGGCAGGGACATTCAGTACTTC. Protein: CASTLTGGRDIQYF.

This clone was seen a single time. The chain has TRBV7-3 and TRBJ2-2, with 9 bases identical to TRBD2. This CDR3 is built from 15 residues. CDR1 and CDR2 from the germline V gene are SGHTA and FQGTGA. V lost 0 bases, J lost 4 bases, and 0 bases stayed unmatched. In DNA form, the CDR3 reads TGTGCCAGCAGCTTAACTAGCGGGAGCACCGGGGAGCTGTTTTTT. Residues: CASSLTSGSTGELFF.

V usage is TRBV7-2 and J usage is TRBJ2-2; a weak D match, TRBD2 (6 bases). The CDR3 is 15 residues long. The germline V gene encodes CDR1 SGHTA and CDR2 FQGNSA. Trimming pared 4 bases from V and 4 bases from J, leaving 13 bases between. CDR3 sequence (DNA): TGTGCCAGCAGCTCGAGGGAGGCGGGCACCGGGGAGCTGTTTTTT. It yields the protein CASSSREAGTGELFF.

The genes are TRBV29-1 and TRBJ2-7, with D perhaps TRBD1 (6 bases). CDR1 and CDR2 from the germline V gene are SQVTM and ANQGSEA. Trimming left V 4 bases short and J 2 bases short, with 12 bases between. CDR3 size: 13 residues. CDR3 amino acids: CSVAPTGTYEQYF. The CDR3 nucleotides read TGCAGCGTTGCCCCTACAGGGACCTACGAGCAGTACTTC.

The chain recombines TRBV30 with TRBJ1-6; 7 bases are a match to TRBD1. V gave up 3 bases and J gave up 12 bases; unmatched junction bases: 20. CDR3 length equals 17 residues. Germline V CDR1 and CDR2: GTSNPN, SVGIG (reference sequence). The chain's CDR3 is CAWSPTDREATSGPLHF. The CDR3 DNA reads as TGTGCCTGGAGCCCTACCGACAGGGAGGCGACCTCGGGACCCCTCCACTTT.

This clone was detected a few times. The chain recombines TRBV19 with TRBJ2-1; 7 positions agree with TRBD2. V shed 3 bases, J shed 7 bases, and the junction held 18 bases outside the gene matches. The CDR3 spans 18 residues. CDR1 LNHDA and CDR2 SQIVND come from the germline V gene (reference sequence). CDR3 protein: CASSISASGTGVRNEQFF. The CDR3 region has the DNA TGTGCCAGTAGTATCTCGGCTAGCGGAACGGGAGTTCGGAATGAGCAGTTCTTC.

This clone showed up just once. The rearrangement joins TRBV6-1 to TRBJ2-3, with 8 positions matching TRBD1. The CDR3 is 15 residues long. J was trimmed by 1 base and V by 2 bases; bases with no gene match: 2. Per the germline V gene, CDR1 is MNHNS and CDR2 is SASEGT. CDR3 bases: TGTGCCAGCAGTGAAATGACAGGGGGCACAGATACGCAGTATTTT. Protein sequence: CASSEMTGGTDTQYF.